These T cell receptor beta chains were read from a single sample in a study of control samples from healthy donors and cancer patients. Using immunoSEQ multiplex PCR, the repertoire was profiled, and TCRdb retains in-frame clones only, with some absent. The sample holds some 150,000 clones, 96% seen once. Sequencing was performed on blood. Receptors originate from a woman in her 30s in good health. The CDR3 runs from the conserved cysteine through the conserved F or W. Each record gives: CDR3 protein, CDR3 DNA, D gene, J gene, clone size, V gene. The D gene is left open where the match is weak. Part of the rows lack a size; the others show once, few, many or a class for expanded clones.

CASSRNGGARGRNTEAFF,TGTGCCAGCAGCCGAAATGGCGGGGCCCGTGGCCGGAACACTGAAGCTTTCTTT,-,TRBJ1-1,-,TRBV5-4
CASSHWGLDEQFF,TGCGCCAGCAGCCATTGGGGGCTCGATGAGCAGTTCTTC,-,TRBJ2-1,-,TRBV4-1
CASSAGGGVTYEQYF,TGCGCCAGCAGCGCCGGAGGGGGGGTTACCTACGAGCAGTACTTC,-,TRBJ2-7,-,TRBV5-1
CSVVSRGETQYF,TGCAGCGTTGTCTCCAGGGGAGAGACCCAGTACTTC,-,TRBJ2-5,-,TRBV29-1
CASTGAGNTIYF,TGTGCCAGCACAGGGGCAGGAAACACCATATATTTT,TRBD1,TRBJ1-3,-,TRBV10-3
CASSLAVGGQGSSYEQYF,TGCGCCAGCAGCTTGGCGGTCGGGGGACAGGGGAGCTCCTACGAGCAGTACTTC,TRBD1,TRBJ2-7,-,TRBV5-1
CASSLGRTEAFF,TGTGCCAGCAGCTTAGGACGGACTGAAGCTTTCTTT,-,TRBJ1-1,-,TRBV13
CASSAGTQHSNQPQHF,TGCGCCAGCAGTGCCGGGACTCAGCATAGCAATCAGCCCCAGCATTTT,-,TRBJ1-5,-,TRBV23-1
CASTPWTGGDEQYF,TGTGCCAGCACTCCCTGGACAGGGGGCGACGAGCAGTACTTC,TRBD1,TRBJ2-7,-,TRBV2
CASSAGLASSGANVLTF,TGTGCCAGTAGCGCGGGACTAGCGAGCTCTGGAGCCAACGTCCTGACTTTC,TRBD2,TRBJ2-6,-,TRBV19
CASSPVQGTGELFF,TGTGCCAGCTCACCGGTTCAGGGGACCGGGGAGCTGTTTTTT,-,TRBJ2-2,-,TRBV18
CASSEALTVKQPQHF,TGTGCCAGCAGTGAAGCGCTGACGGTTAAGCAACCCCAGCATTTT,-,TRBJ1-5,-,TRBV2
CASSLRQGAAYGYTF,TGTGCCAGCAGCCTCAGACAGGGGGCTGCTTATGGCTACACCTTC,TRBD1,TRBJ1-2,-,TRBV9
CASSLLSGYGYTF,TGTGCCAGCAGCTTGTTGTCAGGATATGGCTACACCTTC,-,TRBJ1-2,-,TRBV5-6
CASSLVGVTSGSYEQYF,TGTGCCAGCAGCTTAGTCGGGGTGACTAGCGGCTCCTACGAGCAGTACTTC,TRBD2,TRBJ2-7,-,TRBV11-2
CAWKEGDYNEQFF,TGTGCCTGGAAGGAGGGGGACTACAATGAGCAGTTCTTC,-,TRBJ2-1,-,TRBV30
CASSELPGTGVYEQYF,TGTGCCAGCAGTGAACTTCCCGGGACAGGGGTCTACGAGCAGTACTTC,TRBD1,TRBJ2-7,once,TRBV6-4
CASSSHLAGSYNEQFF,TGTGCCAGCAGTAGCCATCTAGCGGGGTCCTACAATGAGCAGTTCTTC,TRBD2,TRBJ2-1,-,TRBV28
CASSEDAGQGLYLWGYTF,TGTGCCAGCAGTGAAGATGCGGGGCAGGGGTTATACCTCTGGGGCTACACCTTC,-,TRBJ1-2,-,TRBV6-1
CASSLADPGELFF,TGTGCCAGCAGCTTGGCGGACCCCGGGGAGCTGTTTTTT,-,TRBJ2-2,-,TRBV5-8
CASRGTANTGELFF,TGTGCCAGCCGGGGGACAGCCAACACCGGGGAGCTGTTTTTT,-,TRBJ2-2,-,TRBV6-5
CAISESVGLAGVPYEQYF,TGTGCCATCAGTGAGTCAGTGGGACTAGCGGGAGTACCCTACGAGCAGTACTTC,TRBD2,TRBJ2-7,-,TRBV10-3
CAWSVSGPGELFF,TGTGCCTGGAGTGTATCAGGCCCCGGGGAGCTGTTTTTT,-,TRBJ2-2,-,TRBV30
CSAGEGADYGYTF,TGCAGCGCCGGAGAGGGGGCAGATTATGGCTACACCTTC,TRBD1,TRBJ1-2,-,TRBV29-1
CASSSLGETQYF,TGTGCCAGCAGCTCCCTGGGAGAGACCCAGTACTTC,-,TRBJ2-5,-,TRBV7-6
CASSLVGGAEKLFF,TGTGCCAGCAGCTTAGTAGGAGGCGCGGAAAAACTGTTTTTT,-,TRBJ1-4,-,TRBV7-9
CASRGGWAGDTQYF,TGTGCCAGTAGAGGGGGATGGGCGGGCGATACGCAGTATTTT,-,TRBJ2-3,-,TRBV19
CASSANTGSRGGQHF,TGTGCCAGCAGTGCGAACACAGGTTCCCGCGGTGGCCAGCATTTT,-,TRBJ1-5,-,TRBV2
CASSLNKGNTEAFF,TGCGCCAGCAGCTTAAACAAAGGAAACACTGAAGCTTTCTTT,-,TRBJ1-1,-,TRBV5-1
CASIDDTMNTEAFF,TGTGCCAGCATCGACGACACCATGAACACTGAAGCTTTCTTT,-,TRBJ1-1,-,TRBV7-9
CASSFQENYGYTF,TGCGCCAGCAGCTTCCAGGAAAACTATGGCTACACCTTC,-,TRBJ1-2,-,TRBV5-1
CATSRDPVGDLYEKLFF,TGTGCCACCAGCAGAGACCCCGTCGGGGACCTTTATGAAAAACTGTTTTTT,-,TRBJ1-4,-,TRBV15
CAISDLGNQPQHF,TGTGCCATATCAGACCTAGGCAATCAGCCCCAGCATTTT,-,TRBJ1-5,-,TRBV10-3
CASTLSGTGGRAFF,TGCGCCAGCACCCTATCAGGGACAGGGGGAAGAGCTTTCTTT,TRBD1,TRBJ1-1,-,TRBV5-1
CASSSGRNSPLHF,TGTGCCAGCAGTTCGGGAAGGAATTCACCCCTCCACTTT,-,TRBJ1-6,-,TRBV7-8
CASSIIRTNEKLFF,TGTGCCAGTAGTATTATCCGGACTAATGAAAAACTGTTTTTT,-,TRBJ1-4,-,TRBV19
CASSQDNGGGAPDTQYF,TGTGCCAGCAGCCAAGATAACGGCGGGGGGGCCCCCGATACGCAGTATTTT,TRBD2,TRBJ2-3,-,TRBV4-2
CASSFSIGQPQHF,TGTGCCAGCAGTTTTTCCATCGGTCAGCCCCAGCATTTT,-,TRBJ1-5,-,TRBV27
CASSTLATEQYF,TGTGCCAGCAGCACCTTAGCGACCGAGCAGTACTTC,-,TRBJ2-7,-,TRBV28